These T cell receptor beta chains were read from a single sample in a study of OX40 agonist ivuxolimab in advanced cancers. Libraries were prepared by immunoSEQ multiplex PCR; TCRdb keeps only in-frame clonotypes and omits some of them. Among 8,000 to 10,000 clones listed, 60% to 70% were seen once. Here the sequenced sample was CD4+ or CD8+ T cells sorted from blood, taken in a trial of the OX40 agonist ivuxolimab. The source of these receptors is an adult with an advanced solid tumor such as melanoma, head and neck, liver or kidney cancer. CDR3s include the opening cysteine and the closing phenylalanine or tryptophan. A D gene is named only where the DNA matches it firmly. The size field is filled for only some rows; it gives once, few, many or a size class.

size	V	D	J	DNA	CDR3
NA	TRBV7-9	NA	TRBJ2-1	TGTGCCAGCAGCTTAGTATCCGGGACGGATGAGCAGTTCTTC	CASSLVSGTDEQFF
NA	TRBV5-6	TRBD1	TRBJ1-1	TGTGCCAGCAGCACAGGGGACAGTCTAGCTTTCTTT	CASSTGDSLAFF
NA	TRBV7-9	TRBD2	TRBJ2-1	TGTGCCAGCAGCCAGGGACTAGCGGAGAATGAGCAGTTCTTC	CASSQGLAENEQFF
once	TRBV19	NA	TRBJ1-3	TGTGCCAGTACCGCATGGGGGTCTGGAAACACCATATATTTT	CASTAWGSGNTIYF
NA	TRBV4-1	NA	TRBJ2-7	TGCGCCAGCAGCCAAGATTTCCCCATCTACGAGCAGTACTTC	CASSQDFPIYEQYF
NA	TRBV30	NA	TRBJ2-2	TGTGCCTGGAGTGTGGAAGGGGTCGCCACCGGGGAGCTGTTTTTT	CAWSVEGVATGELFF
NA	TRBV5-1	NA	TRBJ1-2	TGCGCCAGCAGCTTGGAAGGACAGTATGGCTACACCTTC	CASSLEGQYGYTF
NA	TRBV6-4	TRBD1	TRBJ2-3	TGTGCCAGCAGTGAGGGACAGGGGGCAGATACGCAGTATTTT	CASSEGQGADTQYF
NA	TRBV15	NA	TRBJ2-5	TGTGCCACCCAGGGGCGCGGGACCCAGTACTTC	CATQGRGTQYF
NA	TRBV6-6	NA	TRBJ1-3	TGTGCCAGCACCCCCAACTCTGGAAACACCATATATTTT	CASTPNSGNTIYF
NA	TRBV7-2	NA	TRBJ1-2	TGTGCCAGCAGCGACCTCGGTGGCTACACCTTC	CASSDLGGYTF
NA	TRBV19	NA	TRBJ2-3	TGTGCCAGTAGTATACCGAAGCCGGGAGATCGAGCAGATACGCAGTATTTT	CASSIPKPGDRADTQYF
NA	TRBV27	NA	TRBJ1-2	TGTGTAACAGGGATTAACTATGGCTACACCTTC	CVTGINYGYTF
NA	TRBV7-7	TRBD1	TRBJ1-4	TGTGCTAGCAGTTCAGGGACAGGAGCTAATGAAAAACTGTTTTTT	CASSSGTGANEKLFF
NA	TRBV6-5	TRBD2	TRBJ2-1	TGTGCCAGCAGCCCGTCAGCGGGGGGATGGAATGAGCAGTTCTTC	CASSPSAGGWNEQFF
medium-sized	TRBV4-2	TRBD2	TRBJ2-1	TGTGCCAGCAGCCAAGTGGCGGGAGGGAACAATGAGCAGTTCTTC	CASSQVAGGNNEQFF
NA	TRBV29-1	TRBD2	TRBJ2-1	TGCAGCGTTGAAGACCTTCCTAGCGGGAGCTCCTACAATGAGCAGTTCTTC	CSVEDLPSGSSYNEQFF
once	TRBV5-4	NA	TRBJ2-5	TGTGCCAGCAGCTTTATAATCGGGGCCCAAGAGACCCAGTACTTC	CASSFIIGAQETQYF
NA	TRBV7-3	TRBD2	TRBJ2-4	TGTGCCAGCAGCTCCGCTAGCGGGGGAGAAAACATTCAGTACTTC	CASSSASGGENIQYF
NA	TRBV5-8	NA	TRBJ1-1	TGTGCCAGCAGCTTGGCCGGGGGGGGCGGAAGGACTGAAGCTTTCTTT	CASSLAGGGGRTEAFF
NA	TRBV19	NA	TRBJ2-7	TGTGCCAGTAGTACATGGGACGAGCAGTACTTC	CASSTWDEQYF
NA	TRBV4-2	NA	TRBJ2-4	TGTGCCAGCAGCACCATTGGACAGTTAGGGGACATTCAGTACTTC	CASSTIGQLGDIQYF
NA	TRBV11-3	NA	TRBJ2-7	TGTGCCAGCAGCTCCTCGGACAGAGGAAGCTCCTACGAGCAGTACTTC	CASSSSDRGSSYEQYF
NA	TRBV5-1	NA	TRBJ2-1	TGCGCCAGCAGCCTGGACGGAAGATCCTACAATGAGCAGTTCTTC	CASSLDGRSYNEQFF
NA	TRBV28	NA	TRBJ2-3	TGTGCCAGCAGTCCGGCGGGGAGCGGGACAGATACGCAGTATTTT	CASSPAGSGTDTQYF
NA	TRBV7-3	NA	TRBJ2-1	TGTGCCAGCAGCTCCACCCTTAGGGGTGAGCAGTTCTTC	CASSSTLRGEQFF
once	TRBV6-7	NA	TRBJ1-4	TGTGCCAGCAGTTACAAGGGACCGATTAATGAAAAACTGTTTTTT	CASSYKGPINEKLFF
NA	TRBV4-3	NA	TRBJ2-1	TGCGCCAGCAGCCCTGGGGTTGGGTCCGGGACTTACTACAATGAGCAGTTCTTC	CASSPGVGSGTYYNEQFF
NA	TRBV5-1	NA	TRBJ2-2	TGCGCCAGCAGCTTCTTGGGAAGCGGTGGGGAGCTGTTTTTT	CASSFLGSGGELFF
NA	TRBV5-6	TRBD1	TRBJ1-1	TGTGCCAGCAGCTATCTGACAGGGAACGCTGAAGCTTTCTTT	CASSYLTGNAEAFF
NA	TRBV28	NA	TRBJ1-1	TGTGCCAGCAGTTTCGGCAGGGTGGGTGAAGCTTTCTTT	CASSFGRVGEAFF
NA	TRBV30	TRBD2	TRBJ2-3	TGTGCCTGGGGCAGTAAACTAGCGGACATACCAGATACGCAGTATTTT	CAWGSKLADIPDTQYF
NA	TRBV7-6	NA	TRBJ1-2	TGTGCCAGCAGCTTCGGGGAGCCCTATGGCTACACCTTC	CASSFGEPYGYTF
medium-sized	TRBV7-9	NA	TRBJ2-7	TGTGCCAGCAGCTTAGGCCACCCGGGGACCTACGAGCAGTACTTC	CASSLGHPGTYEQYF
NA	TRBV5-6	NA	TRBJ2-1	TGTGCCAGCAGCTGGACACCCAACTACAATGAGCAGTTCTTC	CASSWTPNYNEQFF
NA	TRBV6-5	NA	TRBJ2-7	TGTGCCAGCAGCGACACTTACGAGCAGTACTTC	CASSDTYEQYF
NA	TRBV6-5	TRBD1	TRBJ1-5	TGTGCCAGCAGTTACGGCAGGGGGAGCAATCAGCCCCAGCATTTT	CASSYGRGSNQPQHF
hyperexpanded	TRBV9	TRBD2	TRBJ2-5	TGTGCCAGCAGCGTAGTTCCGGGAGGGGGAGAGACCCAGTACTTC	CASSVVPGGGETQYF
NA	TRBV7-9	NA	TRBJ1-6	TGTGCCAGCAGCCCAACACGGACTTTTTCACCCCTCCACTTT	CASSPTRTFSPLHF
NA	TRBV19	NA	TRBJ1-5	TGTGCCACCAGCAGGGGTGGCAATCAGCCCCAGCATTTT	CATSRGGNQPQHF
once	TRBV4-3	NA	TRBJ2-6	TGCGCCAGCAGCCAATTCACAGGAGGGGCCAACGTCCTGACTTTC	CASSQFTGGANVLTF
few	TRBV7-2	TRBD2	TRBJ2-7	TGTGCCAGCAGCTTAGATCTAGCGGGGGCTTACGAGCAGTACTTC	CASSLDLAGAYEQYF
NA	TRBV5-4	NA	TRBJ2-1	TGTGCCAGCAGCTTGGAAACGGGCAATGAGCAGTTCTTC	CASSLETGNEQFF
few	TRBV27	NA	TRBJ2-1	TGTGCCAGCAGTTTACGGGAAAGCTCCTACAATGAGCAGTTCTTC	CASSLRESSYNEQFF
once	TRBV4-1	TRBD2	TRBJ2-1	TGCGCCAGCAGCCAACCACTAGCGGGGGGGTACAATGAGCAGTTCTTC	CASSQPLAGGYNEQFF
NA	TRBV7-2	NA	TRBJ1-5	TGTGCCAGCAGCTTACTCCCAACTCAGCCCCAGCATTTT	CASSLLPTQPQHF